This TCR beta chain was identified during a study of cytomegalovirus exposure and HLA in healthy donors. Primers included in the PCR were 60 Vbeta and 13 Jbeta primers. TCRdb's copy holds only in-frame clones and misses some; the assay was immunoSEQ multiplex PCR. Of some 120,000 clones in the sample, about 71% were seen once. The CDR3 is 15 amino acids. V dropped 1 base and J dropped 2 bases, with 9 bases sitting between them. Germline CDR1 reads SGHDT; CDR2 reads YYEEEE. In its sample, this clone was seen a few times. Its antigen is undetermined. Study-wide points: Follow-up analysis seemed to connect common viral pathogens with several of the most significant clusters identified. Usually a TCR sequence was rare, but some public TCRs were found in many donors.

The specimen was PBMCs. The source of this sequence is a woman aged 45-65 years in good health and CMV-seronegative. The gene calls are TRBV5-6 and TRBJ2-2, with D possibly TRBD2 on 6 matching bases. In DNA form, the CDR3 reads TGTGCCAGCAGCTTGTTTGCGGGAAACACCGGGGAGCTGTTTTTT. It specifies CASSLFAGNTGELFF.